This TCR beta chain was identified in a study of T cells in Graves' hyperthyroidism and ophthalmopathy. TCR beta CDR3 region amplification was performed from RNA transcripts. Using the HTBI primer set, a first-round RT-PCR was run on the TCR CDR3. TCRdb re-called the multiplex PCR reads with MiXCR, one entry per CDR3 protein. The data show about 570,000 distinct CDR3 sequences, with about half seen just once and around 19% held by the top ten. The germline V gene has CDR1 ENHRY and CDR2 SYGVKD. The CDR3 runs to 14 residues. Deletions cut 3 bases from V and 5 bases from J, with 13 bases between. Patients were excluded for uncontrolled infection, other autoimmune disease, pregnancy or lactation.

The chain recombines TRBV10-3 with TRBJ2-5, with TRBD2 as a possible D gene (6 bases). Sequencing used peripheral blood or thyroid tissue (not recorded which). This TCR came from an adult woman with Graves' disease, either hyperthyroidism or ophthalmopathy (not recorded which). Here the CDR3 reads CAISDYGRGETQYF. In DNA, the CDR3 is TGTGCCATCAGTGATTACGGGAGAGGGGAGACCCAGTACTTC.